The clone carrying this T cell receptor (beta chain) was picked up many times. The target antigen is unknown. A single record per CDR3 protein comes from TCRdb applying MiXCR to the 5' RACE reads. The sample consists of a few hundred thousand distinct CDR3 sequences, approximately 16% of them appearing once. This entry comes from a study of identical twins. Whole-study results and caveats: In beta out-of-frame sequences, the excess sharing between twins was weaker. Carriage of fewer insertions was seen in abundant cord blood beta clonotypes, whereas memory repertoires showed none.

Between the trimmed V and J ends, which lost 2 bases and 4 bases, there was a span of 11 bases. The CDR3 covers 14 residues. Per the germline V gene, CDR1 is DFQATT and CDR2 is SNEGSKA (reference sequence). A further study also used this sample, focusing on yellow fever vaccine responses in identical twins.

This sequence joins TRBV20-1 and TRBJ2-2; D unclear. Sample: CD4+ T cells sorted from blood. The clonotype was recovered from a woman aged 18-29 years in good health. CDR3 in DNA: TGCAGTGCTAGACGGAAGGCTTCCACCGGGGAGCTGTTTTTT. It is translated as CSARRKASTGELFF.